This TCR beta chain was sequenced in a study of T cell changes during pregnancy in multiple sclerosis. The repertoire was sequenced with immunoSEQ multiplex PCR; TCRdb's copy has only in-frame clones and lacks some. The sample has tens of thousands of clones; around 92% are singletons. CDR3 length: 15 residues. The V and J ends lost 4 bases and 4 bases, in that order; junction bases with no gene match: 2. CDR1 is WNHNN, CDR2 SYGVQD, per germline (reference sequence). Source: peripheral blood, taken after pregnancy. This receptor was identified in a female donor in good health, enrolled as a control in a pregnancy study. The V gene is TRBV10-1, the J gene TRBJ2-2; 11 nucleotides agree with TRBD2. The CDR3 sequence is CASSGLAGSTGELFF. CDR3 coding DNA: TGCGCCAGCAGTGGACTAGCGGGATCCACCGGGGAGCTGTTTTTT.